This T cell receptor beta chain was identified in a study of cytomegalovirus exposure and HLA in healthy donors. PCR primers comprised 60 Vbeta and 13 Jbeta primers. TCRdb's copy holds only in-frame clones and misses some; the assay was immunoSEQ multiplex PCR. In all, the sample yields around 65,000 clones. CDR1 ENHRY and CDR2 SYGVKD come from the germline V gene. CDR3 length equals 12 residues. The ends lost 5 bases at V and 11 bases at J; junction bases unmatched: 3. V is TRBV10-3 and J is TRBJ1-4, with 9 bases that match TRBD1. This receptor was taken from a man in his thirties or forties in good health and CMV-seropositive. Material for sequencing was PBMCs. The CDR3 nucleotides are TGTGCCATCAGTACTGACAGGGGGAAACTGTTTTTT. As protein: CAISTDRGKLFF.